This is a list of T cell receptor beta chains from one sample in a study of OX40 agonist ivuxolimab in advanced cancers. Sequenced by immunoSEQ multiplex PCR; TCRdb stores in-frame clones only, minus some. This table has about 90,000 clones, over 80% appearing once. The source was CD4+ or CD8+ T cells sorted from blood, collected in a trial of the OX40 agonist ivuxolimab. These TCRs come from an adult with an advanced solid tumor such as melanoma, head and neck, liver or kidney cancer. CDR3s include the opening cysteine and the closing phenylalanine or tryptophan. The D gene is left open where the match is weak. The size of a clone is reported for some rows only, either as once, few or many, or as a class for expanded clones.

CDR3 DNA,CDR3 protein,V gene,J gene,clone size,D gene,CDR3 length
TGTGCCAGCAGTTTATCGTCGGTAAGCGGCTACACCTTC,CASSLSSVSGYTF,TRBV27,TRBJ1-2,NA,NA,13
TGTGCCAGCAGCTTGGGGTCGGGGGAGACCCAGTACTTC,CASSLGSGETQYF,TRBV5-6,TRBJ2-5,NA,NA,13
TGTGCCAGCAGTGAGGGGGCCAAAAACATTCAGTACTTC,CASSEGAKNIQYF,TRBV6-4,TRBJ2-4,few,NA,13
TGTGCCAGCAGATGGGTCTCGGGCTACACCTTC,CASRWVSGYTF,TRBV28,TRBJ1-2,NA,NA,11
TGTGCCAGCCGGAGAGGGACAGGGGAAGGTCAGCCCCAGCATTTT,CASRRGTGEGQPQHF,TRBV28,TRBJ1-5,NA,TRBD1,15
TGTGCCAGTTCTCCGACCGTTGCACCTTATGGCTACACCTTC,CASSPTVAPYGYTF,TRBV28,TRBJ1-2,NA,NA,14
TGCGCCAGCAGTATTTCAACCGGACAGGGGGGATCCTACGAGCAGTACTTC,CASSISTGQGGSYEQYF,TRBV5-1,TRBJ2-7,NA,TRBD1,17
TGCAGCGTTGAAGATTCAACCTGGAAGGCTGGGGCCAACGTCCTGACTTTC,CSVEDSTWKAGANVLTF,TRBV29-1,TRBJ2-6,NA,NA,17
TGTGCCAGCACCCAAGAGGACAGTACAATGGAGAATGAGCAGTTCTTC,CASTQEDSTMENEQFF,TRBV7-9,TRBJ2-1,NA,NA,16
TGTGCCAGCAGACCCGGGACTAGCGGGAGGGTCCCAGATACGCAGTATTTT,CASRPGTSGRVPDTQYF,TRBV7-9,TRBJ2-3,NA,TRBD2,17
TGTGCCAGCAGCGTAGGGGGGGATAATTCACCCCTCCACTTT,CASSVGGDNSPLHF,TRBV9,TRBJ1-6,NA,NA,14
TGTGCCAGCAGTGAAAGGTCACCACTAGCTAGCTCCTACAATGAGCAGTTCTTC,CASSERSPLASSYNEQFF,TRBV6-1,TRBJ2-1,NA,NA,18
TGTGCCAGCAGTAGGGGGACTGGAAACACCATATATTTT,CASSRGTGNTIYF,TRBV6-6,TRBJ1-3,NA,NA,13
TGTGCCAGCTCACCAACGACAGGGTCGGGCGAGCAGTACTTC,CASSPTTGSGEQYF,TRBV18,TRBJ2-7,NA,TRBD1,14
TGTGCCAGCAGCTCCGACAGCTTGAATAGCAATCAGCCCCAGCATTTT,CASSSDSLNSNQPQHF,TRBV28,TRBJ1-5,NA,NA,16
TGTGCCAGTAGTATAGTTGGAGAAACTGAAGCTTTCTTT,CASSIVGETEAFF,TRBV19,TRBJ1-1,NA,NA,13
TGTGCCATCACTCCGGGACTAAAATACGAGCAGTACTTC,CAITPGLKYEQYF,TRBV10-3,TRBJ2-7,NA,TRBD2,13
TGTGCCAGCAGCTTGACCGCGGGAGGGTACACCGGGGAGCTGTTTTTT,CASSLTAGGYTGELFF,TRBV5-4,TRBJ2-2,NA,TRBD2,16
TGTGCCAGCACCTGGGGTGCGGGAGAGACCACCGGGGAGCTGTTTTTT,CASTWGAGETTGELFF,TRBV9,TRBJ2-2,NA,TRBD2,16
TGTGCCAGCAGCTTTAAAGCGGGAGCTAGCACAGATACGCAGTATTTT,CASSFKAGASTDTQYF,TRBV7-8,TRBJ2-3,NA,TRBD2,16
TGTGCCAGCAGGGGGACAGAAAATGAAAAACTGTTTTTT,CASRGTENEKLFF,TRBV28,TRBJ1-4,once,TRBD1,13
TGCGCCAGCAGCTTGGGGACAGGTCCGGGGACTGAAGCTTTCTTT,CASSLGTGPGTEAFF,TRBV5-1,TRBJ1-1,once,TRBD1,15
TGCGCCAGCAGCCTGAACGGGAGGTACAATGAGCAGTTCTTC,CASSLNGRYNEQFF,TRBV5-1,TRBJ2-1,once,TRBD2,14
TGTGCCAGCAGCTTAGCGACAGGGCTGTACTTC,CASSLATGLYF,TRBV5-8,TRBJ2-7,NA,TRBD1,11
TGTGCCAGCAGCGTAGTCGGCCAGACATACACAGATACGCAGTATTTT,CASSVVGQTYTDTQYF,TRBV9,TRBJ2-3,NA,NA,16
TGTGCCAGCACCAACTGGCCTACCACAGATACGCAGTATTTT,CASTNWPTTDTQYF,TRBV28,TRBJ2-3,NA,NA,14
TGTGCCACACGTCGTGGGGCGGGGAACAATGAGCAGTTCTTC,CATRRGAGNNEQFF,TRBV19,TRBJ2-1,few,NA,14
TGTGCCAGCAGCCAGGACTGGAGCTATGGCTACACCTTC,CASSQDWSYGYTF,TRBV14,TRBJ1-2,NA,NA,13
TGTGCCAGCAGCGGGCGGGACCTATACAATGAGCAGTTCTTC,CASSGRDLYNEQFF,TRBV13,TRBJ2-1,NA,NA,14
TGCGCCAGCAGCCGTCCTAGTCCTGAGCAGTACTTC,CASSRPSPEQYF,TRBV4-1,TRBJ2-7,few,NA,12
TGCGCCAGCAGCCAACGGACTAGCTGGAACACCGGGGAGCTGTTTTTT,CASSQRTSWNTGELFF,TRBV4-1,TRBJ2-2,few,TRBD2,16
TGTGCCAGCAGAAGCGGGCGTAGGGTAACTAATGAAAAACTGTTTTTT,CASRSGRRVTNEKLFF,TRBV27,TRBJ1-4,NA,NA,16
TGTGCCAGCAGCCCAACTAGCGGGAGCTCCTACGAGCAGTACTTC,CASSPTSGSSYEQYF,TRBV28,TRBJ2-7,NA,TRBD2,15
TGTGCCAGCAGTTACAACCGGGAATCCTACGAGCAGTACTTC,CASSYNRESYEQYF,TRBV6-6,TRBJ2-7,NA,NA,14
TGTGCCAGCAGGGAGGGGGCTGGAGTGGATACGCAGTATTTT,CASREGAGVDTQYF,TRBV5-6,TRBJ2-3,NA,NA,14
TGTGCCAGCAGCTTATCAGGCAGGGGGCTCGGAAACACCATATATTTT,CASSLSGRGLGNTIYF,TRBV11-2,TRBJ1-3,NA,TRBD1,16
TGTGCCAGCAGCTTAACCACTAGCGACCCCTCCTACGAGCAGTACTTC,CASSLTTSDPSYEQYF,TRBV11-1,TRBJ2-7,NA,TRBD2,16
TGTGCCAGCCCCGTAGAGGGGGAGCTGTTTTTT,CASPVEGELFF,TRBV18,TRBJ2-2,NA,NA,11
TGTGCCAGTAGTATATCAGGGACAGCCTTTGCAACTAATGAAAAACTGTTTTTT,CASSISGTAFATNEKLFF,TRBV19,TRBJ1-4,once,TRBD1,18
TGTGCCAGCAGCGTTTATGCAGGGGCCAACGTCCTGACTTTC,CASSVYAGANVLTF,TRBV9,TRBJ2-6,NA,NA,14